This T cell receptor beta chain was documented in a study of T cells in localized non-small cell lung cancer. V dropped 4 bases and J dropped 5; count of bases not matched to a gene: 5. Looked up from germline, CDR1 is MGHRA and CDR2 is YSYEKL. The CDR3 is made up of 15 amino acids. For this clone: Its antigen is still unknown.

Profiling relied on immunoSEQ multiplex PCR, and the TCRdb table lists in-frame clones only, not all of them. The table includes tens of thousands of clones, under 90% detected once. Study results and limitations: Highest T cell clonality was seen in uninvolved adjacent lung, surpassing that measured in tumor. Of the top 100 tumor clones, median around 50 were in adjacent lung, approximately 30 among its top 100. Elevated circulating T cell density in blood was associated with longer overall survival.

This rearrangement joins TRBV4-1 to TRBJ1-1; 12 nucleotides match TRBD1. The material sequenced was peripheral blood, taken before any cancer treatment. The source of this sequence is a man aged 40 to 70 with stage I squamous cell lung carcinoma. CDR3 loop: CASSRGQGARTEAFF. CDR3 in DNA: TGCGCCAGCAGCCGGGGACAGGGGGCGCGGACTGAAGCTTTCTTT.